The 8 T cell receptor beta chains given below trace back to one sample, sequenced in a study of beta chain features in type 1 diabetes. The investigators reverse transcribed all of the isolated RNA, so they sequenced expressed TCRB transcripts. Sequencing used immunoSEQ multiplex PCR; TCRdb keeps in-frame clones, though not all of them. The table records approximately 340,000 clones, less than 15% of them present only once. What was sequenced was naive CD4+ T cells from blood. The receptors were gathered from a woman under 30 in good health.

A remark on this clone: The junction does not match germline at one end; this may be a read error. Other DNA sequences within the sample encode an identical CDR3. V is TRBV30 and J is TRBJ2-1; D gene uncertain. CDR1 is GTSNPN, CDR2 SVGIG, per germline (reference sequence). The CDR3 contains 12 residues. The CDR3 protein is CALVPRSGEQFF. Written as DNA, the CDR3 is TGTGCCTTGGTCCCGCGAAGTGGTGAGCAATTCTTC.

The chain joins TRBV30 to TRBJ1-4, with D perhaps TRBD1 (5 bases). The CDR3 has 14 residues. The V gene's germline CDR1 is GTSNPN and CDR2 SVGIG (reference sequence). The V gene lost 3 bases and the J gene lost 2 bases, with 10 bases spanning the gap. The CDR3 loop is CAWSRAGTNEKLFF. CDR3 bases: TGTGCCTGGAGCAGGGCGGGGACTAATGAAAAACTGTTTTTT. Full variable domain (missing parts from reference TRBV30 and TRBJ1-4): SQTIHQWPATLVQPVGSPLSLECTVEGTSNPNLYWYRQAAGRGLQLLFYSVGIGQISSEVPQNLSASRPQDRQFILSSKKLLLSDSGFYLCAWSRAGTNEKLFFGSGTQLSVL.

This clone was picked up a small number of times. This sequence joins TRBV30 and TRBJ2-3, with 12 positions matching TRBD2. J lost 6 bases, V lost 0 bases, and 4 bases had no gene match. The CDR3 consists of 15 residues. Germline V CDR1 and CDR2: GTSNPN, SVGIG (reference sequence). The CDR3: CAWSVGLAGRDTQYF. The CDR3 nucleotides are TGTGCCTGGAGTGTAGGACTAGCGGGGCGGGATACGCAGTATTTT.

A few counts support this clone. The J gene is TRBJ2-1, the V gene TRBV25-1; 7 nucleotides match TRBD2. Germline V gene data show CDR1 as MGHDK and CDR2 as SYGVNS. V lost 3 bases, J lost 7 bases, and 9 bases stayed unmatched. The CDR3 has 15 amino acids. CDR3 DNA: TGTGCCAGCAGTGACCAGGGAGGGCCTCAGAATGAGCAGTTCTTC. This codes for CASSDQGGPQNEQFF.

J is TRBJ2-7 and V is TRBV5-4; 7 bases line up with TRBD2. V lost 4 bases to trimming and J lost 5 bases; unmatched junction nucleotides: 3. The CDR3 totals 12 residues. The V gene's germline CDR1 is SGHNT and CDR2 YYREEE (reference sequence). In DNA, the CDR3 is TGTGCCAGCAGCCGGGGACTAAACGAGCAGTACTTC. This codes for CASSRGLNEQYF.

The chain recombines TRBV29-1 with TRBJ1-2; no clear D gene. Per the germline V gene, CDR1 is SQVTM and CDR2 is ANQGSEA. This CDR3 has 12 residues. V gave up 4 bases and J gave up 5 bases, with 11 bases separating them. This chain's CDR3 is CSVGAVEYGYTF. The CDR3 bases are TGCAGCGTTGGGGCTGTGGAATATGGCTACACCTTC.

The chain joins TRBV30 to TRBJ2-3; D perhaps matches TRBD2 (6 bases). V lost 5 bases to trimming and J lost 7 bases, with 13 bases between them. The CDR3 is 12 residues long. Looked up from germline, CDR1 is GTSNPN and CDR2 is SVGIG (reference sequence). This CDR3 reads CAWDSGTNTQYF. DNA for the CDR3: TGTGCCTGGGATAGCGGTACAAATACGCAGTATTTT.

This clone came up once. The V gene is TRBV4-3, the J gene TRBJ2-5; D gene uncertain. Germline V gives CDR1 LGHNA, CDR2 YSLEER. CDR3 length equals 14 residues. V gave up 0 bases and J gave up 5 bases, with 10 bases separating them. CDR3 bases: TGCGCCAGCAGCCAAGATAGTTTTATGGAGACCCAGTACTTC. It codes for CASSQDSFMETQYF.